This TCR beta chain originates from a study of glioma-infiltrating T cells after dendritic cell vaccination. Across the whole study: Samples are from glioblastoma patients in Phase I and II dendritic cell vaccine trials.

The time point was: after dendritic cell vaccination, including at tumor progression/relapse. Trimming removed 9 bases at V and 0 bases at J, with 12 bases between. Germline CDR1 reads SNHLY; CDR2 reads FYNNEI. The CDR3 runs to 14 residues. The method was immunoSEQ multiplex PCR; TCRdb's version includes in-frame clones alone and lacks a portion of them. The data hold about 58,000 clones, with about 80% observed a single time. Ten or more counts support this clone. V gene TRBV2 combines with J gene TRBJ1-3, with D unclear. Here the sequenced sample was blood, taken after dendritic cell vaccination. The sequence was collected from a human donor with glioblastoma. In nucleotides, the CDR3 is TGTGCCAGTTTGGCCGACTTCTCTGGAAACACCATATATTTT. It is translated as CASLADFSGNTIYF. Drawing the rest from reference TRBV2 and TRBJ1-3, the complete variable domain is EPEVTQTPSHQVTQMGQEVILRCVPISNHLYFYWYRQILGQKVEFLVSFYNNEISEKSEIFDDQFSVERPDGSNFTLKIRSTKLEDSAMYFCASLADFSGNTIYFGEGSWLTVV.